Each of the 24 T cell receptor beta chains below was sequenced from the same sample in a study of cytomegalovirus exposure and HLA in healthy donors. Profiling relied on immunoSEQ multiplex PCR, and the TCRdb table lists in-frame clones only, not all of them. The sample records 150,000 to 200,000 clones, about 82% being singletons. Sequences were obtained from PBMCs. The receptor source for this set is a man under 40 in good health and CMV-seropositive.

This chain joins TRBV9 and TRBJ2-5; maybe TRBD2 (6 bases). The CDR3 extends over 16 amino acids. V was pared by 0 bases and J by 5 bases, with 17 bases between. The germline V gene encodes CDR1 SGDLS and CDR2 YYNGEE. The CDR3 sequence is CASSVGSHRGIETQYF. The CDR3, as DNA: TGTGCCAGCAGCGTAGGGTCCCACCGCGGGATCGAGACCCAGTACTTC.

The rearrangement joins TRBV14 to TRBJ2-7, with D perhaps matching TRBD1 (5 bases). This CDR3 spans 14 amino acids. V gave up 1 base and J gave up 5 bases, with 12 bases separating them. Germline V gives CDR1 SGHDN, CDR2 FVKESK. The CDR3 spells CASSQGGMAHEQYF. As DNA, the CDR3 is TGTGCCAGCAGCCAAGGGGGCATGGCCCACGAGCAGTACTTC.

The V and J genes are TRBV6-5 and TRBJ1-1, with 8 bases identical to TRBD1. CDR3 length: 14 residues. From germline, CDR1 is MNHEY and CDR2 SVGAGI. V gave up 7 bases and J gave up 5 bases; unmatched junction bases: 9. The CDR3 protein is CASTPGRTGTEAFF. In DNA, the CDR3 is TGTGCCAGCACCCCTGGGAGGACAGGGACTGAAGCTTTCTTT.

The chain employs TRBV15 and TRBJ1-2; 8 positions match TRBD1. This CDR3 has 17 amino acids. With V trimmed by 4 bases and J by 5 bases, 15 bases remained unmatched. Germline-derived CDR1 and CDR2 are LNHNV and YYDKDF (reference sequence). CDR3 coding DNA: TGTGCCACCAGCATAGGGACAGGTAATCCAATGAGATATGGCTACACCTTC. Its translation is CATSIGTGNPMRYGYTF.

The chain couples TRBV6-1 to TRBJ2-7; TRBD1 matches 7 bases. CDR1 and CDR2 from the germline V gene are MNHNS and SASEGT. V gave up 11 bases and J gave up 4 bases; unmatched junction bases: 5. CDR3 length equals 11 residues. The CDR3 DNA reads as TGTGCCGGCCAACAGGGGTACGAGCAGTACTTC. Protein sequence: CAGQQGYEQYF.

This chain links TRBV14 with TRBJ2-3; tentative D call: TRBD2 (7 bases). The CDR3 runs 17 residues. Germline V lookup: CDR1 SGHDN, CDR2 FVKESK. V was trimmed by 5 bases and J by 1 base, leaving 19 bases between them. The CDR3 protein is CASSEIGGHGGTDTQYF. CDR3 coding DNA: TGTGCCAGCAGCGAAATCGGGGGGCACGGGGGCACAGATACGCAGTATTTT.

The sample holds one count of this clone. This chain joins TRBV11-1 and TRBJ2-7, with TRBD1 matching over 9 bases. The germline gives CDR1 SGHAT, CDR2 FQDESV (reference sequence). The CDR3 covers 14 residues. V dropped 3 bases and J dropped 1; count of bases not matched to a gene: 1. The CDR3 DNA reads as TGTGCCAGCAGCTTCGGGACAGGGTCCTACGAGCAGTACTTC. Its protein is CASSFGTGSYEQYF.

As regards this clone: One junction end does not reproduce the germline sequence, and a read error may be involved. This chain connects TRBV5-1 to TRBJ2-7; 11 bases are shared with TRBD1. CDR1 and CDR2 from the germline V gene are SGHRS and YFSETQ. The CDR3 has 13 amino acids. The CDR3 nucleotides read TGCGCCAGCAGCTGGGCCACGGACAGGGGGCTAGACTTC. Protein product: CASSWATDRGLDF. Combining the CDR3 with reference TRBV5-1 and TRBJ2-7 gives the whole variable domain KAGVTQTPRYLIKTRGQQVTLSCSPISGHRSVSWYQQTPGQGLQFLFEYFSETQRNKGNFPGRFSGRQFSNSRSEMNVSTLELGDSALYLCASSWATDRGLDFGPGTRLTVT.

This clone was counted only a few times. The chain has TRBV10-1 and TRBJ2-2; a possible D gene is TRBD2 (6 bases). The CDR3 is made up of 14 amino acids. Between the trimmed V and J ends, which lost 6 bases and 0 bases, there was a span of 8 bases. Germline lookup yields CDR1 WNHNN and CDR2 SYGVQD (reference sequence). The CDR3 bases are TGCGCCAGCAGAAGCGGGCCGAACACCGGGGAGCTGTTTTTT. It yields the protein CASRSGPNTGELFF.

This rearrangement joins TRBV13 to TRBJ1-1; D may be TRBD1 (6 bases). Germline CDR1 PRHDT, CDR2 FYEKMQ (reference sequence). This CDR3 has 12 amino acids. V lost 8 bases, J lost 7 bases, and 14 bases lay in between. CDR3 bases: TGTGCCAGCGGGGCAGGGGCCCTTGAAGCTTTCTTT. Encoded protein: CASGAGALEAFF.

This chain uses TRBV30 with TRBJ1-2; D gene uncertain. Looked up from germline, CDR1 is GTSNPN and CDR2 is SVGIG (reference sequence). The ends were cut back, 0 bases at V and 5 bases at J, with 7 bases in the middle. The CDR3 contains 12 residues. The CDR3 reads CAWSVAGYGYTF. The CDR3 DNA follows: TGTGCCTGGAGTGTAGCGGGGTATGGCTACACCTTC.

V usage is TRBV19 and J usage is TRBJ2-3; D uncertain. Germline values: CDR1 LNHDA, CDR2 SQIVND (reference sequence). The CDR3 contains 13 residues. Deletions cut 8 bases from V and 0 bases from J, with 9 bases between. CDR3 residues: CASSVASTDTQYF. The CDR3 bases are TGTGCCAGTTCAGTGGCTAGCACAGATACGCAGTATTTT. Supplemented by reference TRBV19 and TRBJ2-3, the full variable domain reads DGGITQSPKYLFRKEGQNVTLSCEQNLNHDAMYWYRQDPGQGLRLIYYSQIVNDFQKGDIAEGYSVSREKKESFPLTVTSAQKNPTAFYLCASSVASTDTQYFGPGTRLTVL.

The V and J genes are TRBV2 and TRBJ1-6; the D is unclear. This CDR3 comprises 14 residues. The germline gives CDR1 SNHLY, CDR2 FYNNEI. The V end was cut by 7 bases, the J end by 10 bases, with 17 bases between. Here the CDR3 DNA reads TGTGCCAGCAAACGGCCGCAAGACACATCACCCCTCCACTTT. Encoded protein: CASKRPQDTSPLHF.

This clone turned up a few times. The rearrangement joins TRBV9 to TRBJ2-3; D is undetermined. CDR3 length: 14 residues. CDR1 is SGDLS, CDR2 YYNGEE, per germline. The V and J ends lost 6 bases and 2 bases respectively, with 13 bases between them. This chain's CDR3 is CASTLSDFTDTQYF. The CDR3, as DNA: TGTGCCAGCACCCTGAGCGATTTCACAGATACGCAGTATTTT.

CDR3 in DNA: TGTGCCAGCAGCGTAGCTTCGGAGCGGGAGCAGTACTTC. Amino acids: CASSVASEREQYF. This chain connects TRBV9 to TRBJ2-7, with D perhaps TRBD2 (5 bases). The CDR3 loop spans 13 amino acids. Germline V lookup: CDR1 SGDLS, CDR2 YYNGEE. The V and J ends lost 0 bases and 7 bases respectively, with 11 bases between them.

The chain links TRBV19 to TRBJ2-5, with TRBD2 matching 8 bases. CDR1 and CDR2 from the germline V gene are LNHDA and SQIVND (reference sequence). Trimming removed 5 bases from V and 5 bases from J; junction bases left unmatched: 7. The CDR3 is 14 residues long. CDR3 sequence (DNA): TGTGCCAGTAGTGTTGCGGGGGGCGCGGAGACCCAGTACTTC. Translated, it gives CASSVAGGAETQYF.

V is TRBV7-2 and J is TRBJ1-2; TRBD1 matches 7 bases. The ends lost 0 bases at V and 6 bases at J; junction bases unmatched: 1. CDR1 is SGHTA, CDR2 FQGNSA, per germline. This CDR3 comprises 13 residues. Written as DNA, the CDR3 is TGTGCCAGCAGCTTAGCGACAGGGAATGGCTACACCTTC. Translating gives CASSLATGNGYTF.

The V call is TRBV5-4, the J call TRBJ1-2; no definite D call. V lost 5 bases and J lost 7, with 9 bases in between. Germline assignment: CDR1 SGHNT and CDR2 YYREEE (reference sequence). The CDR3 covers 11 residues. The CDR3 spells CASSITGGYTF. In DNA, the CDR3 is TGTGCCAGCAGTATTACGGGTGGCTACACCTTC.

A single count supports this clone. The rearrangement links TRBV5-1 to TRBJ2-1, with 9 bases identical to TRBD1. Germline assignment: CDR1 SGHRS and CDR2 YFSETQ. Trimming took 4 bases from V and 7 from J; bases not matched to a gene: 3. CDR3 length: 13 residues. CDR3 residues: CASSPGQGNEQFF. CDR3 nucleotides: TGCGCCAGCAGCCCTGGACAGGGGAATGAGCAGTTCTTC. Together with reference TRBV5-1 and TRBJ2-1, the CDR3 gives the full variable domain: KAGVTQTPRYLIKTRGQQVTLSCSPISGHRSVSWYQQTPGQGLQFLFEYFSETQRNKGNFPGRFSGRQFSNSRSEMNVSTLELGDSALYLCASSPGQGNEQFFGPGTRLTVL.

The chain uses TRBV18 and TRBJ1-2, with 9 bases matching TRBD1. V shed 3 bases, J shed 10 bases, and the junction held 12 bases outside the gene matches. Germline V lookup: CDR1 KGHSH, CDR2 LQKENI. CDR3 length equals 15 residues. Here the CDR3 DNA reads TGTGCCAGCTCACCGCTACCACAGGGGGCGCGGGACTACACCTTC. This codes for CASSPLPQGARDYTF. The entire variable domain, with the rest obtained from reference TRBV18 and TRBJ1-2, is as follows: NAGVMQNPRHLVRRRGQEARLRCSPMKGHSHVYWYRQLPEEGLKFMVYLQKENIIDESGMPKERFSAEFPKEGPSILRIQQVVRGDSAAYFCASSPLPQGARDYTFGSGTRLTVV.

The chain is built from TRBV10-3 and TRBJ2-1, with D perhaps TRBD1 (7 bases). Trimming stripped 3 bases from V and 7 bases from J, with 16 bases between. Germline CDR1 ENHRY, CDR2 SYGVKD. This CDR3 is built from 15 residues. The CDR3 is CAISDQGGPGNEQFF. The CDR3 region has the DNA TGTGCCATCAGTGACCAGGGGGGTCCTGGGAATGAGCAGTTCTTC.

The chain has TRBV7-6 and TRBJ2-5; D gene ambiguous. V was clipped by 3 bases and J by 5 bases, with 22 bases between them. The CDR3 is 17 amino acids. Germline V lookup: CDR1 SGHVS, CDR2 FNYEAQ. The CDR3 loop reads CASSLRPPSGNRETQYF. The CDR3 DNA is TGTGCCAGCAGCTTGAGACCGCCTAGTGGTAATAGGGAGACCCAGTACTTC.

This chain uses TRBV7-2 with TRBJ2-7, with 13 bases aligning to TRBD2. Germline lookup yields CDR1 SGHTA and CDR2 FQGNSA. The CDR3 is made up of 17 amino acids. The V gene end was trimmed by 5 bases and the J gene end by 5 bases; junction bases not matched to a gene: 12. CDR3 DNA sequence: TGTGCCAGCAGCCCGACACTAGCGGGGGGGCCTAGAGACGAGCAGTACTTC. It codes for CASSPTLAGGPRDEQYF. Full variable domain (remainder filled in from reference TRBV7-2 and TRBJ2-7): GAGVSQSPSNKVTEKGKDVELRCDPISGHTALYWYRQSLGQGLEFLIYFQGNSAPDKSGLPSDRFSAERTGGSVSTLTIQRTQQEDSAVYLCASSPTLAGGPRDEQYFGPGTRLTVT.

This clone was counted only a few times. The V gene is TRBV6-1, the J gene TRBJ2-5; 7 positions match TRBD2. Germline V gives CDR1 MNHNS, CDR2 SASEGT. V dropped 9 bases and J dropped 2; count of bases not matched to a gene: 9. The CDR3 has 14 amino acids. For the CDR3, the DNA is TGTGCCAGTGGGGGGGAGCAGGCTCAAGAGACCCAGTACTTC. This sequence encodes CASGGEQAQETQYF.